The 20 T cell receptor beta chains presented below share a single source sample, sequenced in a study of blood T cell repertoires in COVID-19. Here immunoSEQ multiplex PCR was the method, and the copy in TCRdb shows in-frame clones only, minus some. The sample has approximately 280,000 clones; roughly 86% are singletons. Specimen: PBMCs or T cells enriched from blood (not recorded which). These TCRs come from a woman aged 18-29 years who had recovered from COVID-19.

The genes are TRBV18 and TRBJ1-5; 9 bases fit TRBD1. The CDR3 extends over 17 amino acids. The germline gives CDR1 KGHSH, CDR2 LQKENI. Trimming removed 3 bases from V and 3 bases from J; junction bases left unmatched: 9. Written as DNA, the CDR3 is TGTGCCAGCTCACCGGGGAGGGGACAGGGATTCAATCAGCCCCAGCATTTT. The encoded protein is CASSPGRGQGFNQPQHF.

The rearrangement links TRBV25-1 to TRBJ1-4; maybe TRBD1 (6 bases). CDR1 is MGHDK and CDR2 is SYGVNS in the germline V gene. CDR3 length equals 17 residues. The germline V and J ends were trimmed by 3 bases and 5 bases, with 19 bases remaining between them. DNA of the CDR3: TGTGCCAGCAGTGAGCCAAGGACTGGGGGCCGCAATGAAAAACTGTTTTTT. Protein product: CASSEPRTGGRNEKLFF.

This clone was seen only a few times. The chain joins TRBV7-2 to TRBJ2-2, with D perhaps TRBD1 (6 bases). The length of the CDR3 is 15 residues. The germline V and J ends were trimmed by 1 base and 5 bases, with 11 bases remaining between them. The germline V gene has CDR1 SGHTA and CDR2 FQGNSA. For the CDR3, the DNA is TGTGCCAGCAGCTTAGATGCCAGGGGTACCGGGGAGCTGTTTTTT. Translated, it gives CASSLDARGTGELFF.

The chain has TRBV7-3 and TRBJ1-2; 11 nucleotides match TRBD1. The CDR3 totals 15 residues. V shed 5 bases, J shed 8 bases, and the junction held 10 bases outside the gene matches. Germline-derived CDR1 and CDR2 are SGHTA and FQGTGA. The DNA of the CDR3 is TGTGCCAGCAGCGAAGGACAGGGGGCAACCTACGGCTACACCTTC. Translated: CASSEGQGATYGYTF.

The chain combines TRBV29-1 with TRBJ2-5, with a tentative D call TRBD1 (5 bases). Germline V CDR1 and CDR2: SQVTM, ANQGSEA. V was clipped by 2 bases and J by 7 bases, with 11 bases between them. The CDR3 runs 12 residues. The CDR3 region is CSVEIQGATQYF. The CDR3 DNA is TGCAGCGTTGAAATCCAGGGCGCGACCCAGTACTTC.

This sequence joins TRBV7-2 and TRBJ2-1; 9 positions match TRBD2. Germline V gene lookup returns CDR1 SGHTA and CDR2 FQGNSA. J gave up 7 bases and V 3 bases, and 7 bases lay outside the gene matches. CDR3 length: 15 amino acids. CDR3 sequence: CASSFPTSGLNEQFF. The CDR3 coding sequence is TGTGCCAGCAGCTTTCCGACTAGCGGCCTAAATGAGCAGTTCTTC.

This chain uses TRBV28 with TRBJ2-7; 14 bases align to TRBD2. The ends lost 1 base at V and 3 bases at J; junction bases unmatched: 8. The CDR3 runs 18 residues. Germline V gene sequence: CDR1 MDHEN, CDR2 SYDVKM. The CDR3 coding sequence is TGTGCCAGCAGTTTATCCACGGGACTAGCGGGAGCGTACTACGAGCAGTACTTC. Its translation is CASSLSTGLAGAYYEQYF.

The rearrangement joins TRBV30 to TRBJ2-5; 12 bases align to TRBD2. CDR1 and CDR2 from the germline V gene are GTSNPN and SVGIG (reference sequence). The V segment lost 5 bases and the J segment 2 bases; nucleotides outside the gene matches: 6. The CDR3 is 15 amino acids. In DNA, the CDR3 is TGTGCCTGGGGTCGACTAGCGGGGGTTCAAGAGACCCAGTACTTC. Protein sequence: CAWGRLAGVQETQYF.

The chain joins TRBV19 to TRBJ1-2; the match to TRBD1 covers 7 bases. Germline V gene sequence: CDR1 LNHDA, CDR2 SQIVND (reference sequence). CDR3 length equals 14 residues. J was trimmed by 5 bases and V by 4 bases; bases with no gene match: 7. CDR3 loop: CASSTTLRGYGYTF. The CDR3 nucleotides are TGTGCCAGTAGTACCACCCTCAGGGGGTATGGCTACACCTTC.

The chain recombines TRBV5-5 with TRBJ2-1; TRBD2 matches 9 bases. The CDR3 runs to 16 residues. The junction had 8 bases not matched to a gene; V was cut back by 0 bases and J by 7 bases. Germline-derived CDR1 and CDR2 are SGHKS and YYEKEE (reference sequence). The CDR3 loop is CASSLGMASGKNEQFF. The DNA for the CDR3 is TGTGCCAGCAGCTTGGGGATGGCTAGCGGGAAGAATGAGCAGTTCTTC. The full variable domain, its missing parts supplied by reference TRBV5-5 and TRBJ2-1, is DAGVTQSPTHLIKTRGQQVTLRCSPISGHKSVSWYQQVLGQGPQFIFQYYEKEERGRGNFPDRFSARQFPNYSSELNVNALLLGDSALYLCASSLGMASGKNEQFFGPGTRLTVL.

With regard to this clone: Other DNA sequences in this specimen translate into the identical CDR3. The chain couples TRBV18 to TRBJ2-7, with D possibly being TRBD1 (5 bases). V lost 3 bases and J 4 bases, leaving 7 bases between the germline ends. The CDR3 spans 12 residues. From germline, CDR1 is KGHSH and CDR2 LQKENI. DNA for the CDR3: TGTGCCAGCTCACCCACAGGATACGAGCAGTACTTC. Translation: CASSPTGYEQYF.

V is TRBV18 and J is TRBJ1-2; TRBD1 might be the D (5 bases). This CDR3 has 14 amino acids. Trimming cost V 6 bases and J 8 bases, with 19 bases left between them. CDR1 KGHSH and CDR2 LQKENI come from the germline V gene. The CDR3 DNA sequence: TGTGCCAGCTCCCCAACTACAGGAGTGGAAGGCTACACCTTC. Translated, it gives CASSPTTGVEGYTF.

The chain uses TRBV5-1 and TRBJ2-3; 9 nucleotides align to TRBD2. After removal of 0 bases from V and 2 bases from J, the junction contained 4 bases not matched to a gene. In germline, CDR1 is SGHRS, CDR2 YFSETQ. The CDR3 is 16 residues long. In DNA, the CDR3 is TGCGCCAGCAGCTTGGGACTAGCGGAGCTCACAGATACGCAGTATTTT. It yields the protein CASSLGLAELTDTQYF.

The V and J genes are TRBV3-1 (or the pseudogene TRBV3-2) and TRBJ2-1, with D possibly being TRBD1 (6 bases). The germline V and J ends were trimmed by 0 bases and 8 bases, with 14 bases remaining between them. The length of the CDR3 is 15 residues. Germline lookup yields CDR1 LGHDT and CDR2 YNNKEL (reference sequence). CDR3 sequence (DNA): TGTGCCAGCAGCCAAGATTATGCGAAGGGGGATGAGCAGTTCTTC. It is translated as CASSQDYAKGDEQFF.

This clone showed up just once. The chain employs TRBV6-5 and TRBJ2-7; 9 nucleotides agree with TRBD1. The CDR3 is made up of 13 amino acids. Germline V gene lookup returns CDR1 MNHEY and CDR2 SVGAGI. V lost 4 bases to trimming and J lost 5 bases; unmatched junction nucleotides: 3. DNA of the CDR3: TGTGCCAGCAGTTCCTGGACAGGGGACGAGCAGTACTTC. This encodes CASSSWTGDEQYF.

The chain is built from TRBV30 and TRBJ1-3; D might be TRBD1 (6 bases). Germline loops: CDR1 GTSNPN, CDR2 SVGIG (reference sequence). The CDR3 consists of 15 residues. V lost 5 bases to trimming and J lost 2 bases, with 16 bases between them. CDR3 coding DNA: TGTGCCTGGGGCTCACAGGGTTCTACTGGAAACACCATATATTTT. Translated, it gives CAWGSQGSTGNTIYF.

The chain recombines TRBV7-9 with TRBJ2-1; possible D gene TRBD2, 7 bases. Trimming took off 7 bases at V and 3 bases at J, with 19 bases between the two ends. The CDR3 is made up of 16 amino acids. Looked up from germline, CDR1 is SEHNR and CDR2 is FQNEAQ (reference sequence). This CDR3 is CASTKSRGAVYNEQFF. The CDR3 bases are TGTGCCAGCACCAAAAGTCGGGGGGCCGTCTACAATGAGCAGTTCTTC.

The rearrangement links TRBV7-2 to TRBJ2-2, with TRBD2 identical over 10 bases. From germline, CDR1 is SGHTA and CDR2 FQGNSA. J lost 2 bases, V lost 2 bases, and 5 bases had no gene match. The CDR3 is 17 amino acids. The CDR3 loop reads CASSLFSGGLNTGELFF. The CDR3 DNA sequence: TGTGCCAGCAGCTTATTTAGCGGGGGGCTAAACACCGGGGAGCTGTTTTTT.

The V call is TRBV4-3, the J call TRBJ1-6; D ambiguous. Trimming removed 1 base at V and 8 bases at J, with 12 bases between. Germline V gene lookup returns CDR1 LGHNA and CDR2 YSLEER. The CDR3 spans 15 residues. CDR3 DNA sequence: TGCGCCAGCAGCCAAGTACGAACAAGTGATTCACCCCTCCACTTT. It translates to CASSQVRTSDSPLHF.

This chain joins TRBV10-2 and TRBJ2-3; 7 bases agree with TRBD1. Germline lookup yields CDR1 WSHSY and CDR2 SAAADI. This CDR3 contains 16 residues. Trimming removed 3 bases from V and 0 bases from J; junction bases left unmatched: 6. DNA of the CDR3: TGCGCCAGCAGTGACGGGGACAGAAAGAGCACAGATACGCAGTATTTT. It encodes CASSDGDRKSTDTQYF.